Below, 3 T cell receptor beta chains from the same sample are listed, as sequenced in a study of T cell changes during pregnancy in multiple sclerosis. Measured with immunoSEQ multiplex PCR; TCRdb has only the in-frame clones, and not every one. Among about 47,000 clones listed, roughly nine tenths were seen once. The sequencing used CD8+ T cells from peripheral blood mononuclear cells, collected in the second trimester of pregnancy. These TCRs come from a female donor with multiple sclerosis, enrolled in a pregnancy study.

The chain joins TRBV4-1 to TRBJ2-7; tentatively, D is TRBD2 (6 bases). CDR1 and CDR2 from the germline V gene are MGHRA and YSYEKL. This CDR3 is built from 14 residues. Deletions cut 3 bases from V and 2 bases from J, with 11 bases between. CDR3 coding DNA: TGCGCCAGCAGCCAGGGGGGTGGTACCTACGAGCAGTACTTC. It yields the protein CASSQGGGTYEQYF.

The V gene is TRBV9, the J gene TRBJ1-1; perhaps TRBD1 as D (5 bases). Per germline, CDR1 SGDLS and CDR2 YYNGEE. CDR3 length equals 13 residues. The V gene lost 7 bases and the J gene lost 4 bases, with 14 bases spanning the gap. This CDR3 reads CASGAGGVTEAFF. For the CDR3, the DNA is TGTGCCAGCGGGGCGGGGGGAGTCACTGAAGCTTTCTTT.

The chain joins TRBV27 to TRBJ1-1; TRBD1 matches 11 bases. CDR3 length equals 14 residues. Looked up from germline, CDR1 is MNHEY and CDR2 is SMNVEV (reference sequence). V lost 4 bases, J lost 10 bases, and 8 bases stayed unmatched. Written as DNA, the CDR3 is TGTGCCAGCAGTTCCCAGGACAGGGGGCGGGGAGCTTTCTTT. Translated: CASSSQDRGRGAFF.